In its sample, the clone carrying this TCR beta chain was seen many times. Its matching antigen is unknown. The entry originates in a study of T cells in Graves' hyperthyroidism and ophthalmopathy. Regarding the study as a whole: Separation of ophthalmopathy from stable hyperthyroidism was achieved by a 13 V-J model. Most thyroid clonotypes expanded above 0.001 were also detected in blood.

This CDR3 region has 14 residues. Germline CDR1 is LNHNV and CDR2 is YYDKDF (reference sequence). Trimming pared 0 bases from V and 2 bases from J, leaving 8 bases between. Newly diagnosed hyperthyroidism patients aged 18 to 65 years had disease lasting under 2 months. Not enrolled were patients with uncontrolled infection, other autoimmune disease, pregnancy or lactation. From RNA transcripts, TCR beta CDR3 regions were amplified. The primer set for the first-round RT-PCR of the TCR CDR3 was HTBI. TCRdb ran MiXCR on the multiplex PCR reads and lists one entry per CDR3 protein. This table holds 160,000 or so distinct CDR3 sequences, over 7.5% found once.

Sequencing input: blood. The rearrangement joins TRBV15 to TRBJ2-7; D call uncertain. This receptor was taken from a young woman with Graves' hyperthyroidism that later progressed to Graves' ophthalmopathy. CDR3: CATSRESGPYEQYF. The CDR3 DNA is TGTGCCACCAGCAGAGAATCTGGGCCCTACGAGCAGTACTTC.